A single sample gave rise to the 29 T cell receptor beta chains below, sequenced in a study of blood T cell repertoires in COVID-19. Sequencing used immunoSEQ multiplex PCR; TCRdb keeps in-frame clones, though not all of them. The sample contains about 140,000 clones, 84% of which appear only once. The sample comprised PBMCs or T cells enriched from blood (not recorded which). The receptors here all came from a woman aged 18-29 years who had been exposed to COVID-19.

The J gene is TRBJ1-1, the V gene TRBV6-2 or TRBV6-3, with TRBD1 matching 9 bases. Germline lookup yields CDR1 MNHEY and CDR2 SVGEGT. The V segment lost 2 bases and the J segment 5 bases; nucleotides outside the gene matches: 15. The CDR3 runs 18 residues. CDR3 sequence reads: CASSYATGTGSLATEAFF. Written as DNA, the CDR3 is TGTGCCAGCAGTTACGCCACCGGGACAGGGTCCCTGGCGACTGAAGCTTTCTTT.

The genes are TRBV29-1 and TRBJ1-2, with D possibly TRBD1 on 6 matching bases. The V end was cut by 7 bases, the J end by 2 bases, with 14 bases between. This CDR3 spans 13 amino acids. The germline V gene has CDR1 SQVTM and CDR2 ANQGSEA. The CDR3 loop is CSAGDTLNYGYTF. The DNA of the CDR3 is TGCAGCGCAGGGGACACTTTGAACTATGGCTACACCTTC.

The CDR3: CATSKTQGSGANVLTF. In DNA form, the CDR3 reads TGTGCCACCAGTAAAACGCAGGGCTCTGGGGCCAACGTCCTGACTTTC. V and J are TRBV15 and TRBJ2-6; D is perhaps TRBD1 (5 bases). The CDR3 totals 16 residues. From germline, CDR1 is LNHNV and CDR2 YYDKDF (reference sequence). Trimming removed 6 bases from V and 0 bases from J, with 12 bases in between.

The genes are TRBV3-1 (or the pseudogene TRBV3-2) and TRBJ1-4, with TRBD1 matching over 8 bases. The CDR3 is 17 residues long. In germline, CDR1 is LGHDT, CDR2 YNNKEL (reference sequence). V shed 4 bases, J shed 4 bases, and the junction held 11 bases outside the gene matches. Written as DNA, the CDR3 is TGTGCCAGCAGCCGGTTCCGGACAGGGACTGTTAATGAAAAACTGTTTTTT. This sequence encodes CASSRFRTGTVNEKLFF.

The genes are TRBV7-9 and TRBJ2-2, with 10 bases aligning to TRBD2. The junction had 8 bases not matched to a gene; V was cut back by 4 bases and J by 3 bases. CDR3 length: 17 amino acids. Germline CDR1 and CDR2: SEHNR and FQNEAQ (reference sequence). The CDR3 protein is CASSSTSGRAYTGELFF. The CDR3 DNA follows: TGTGCCAGCAGCTCCACCAGCGGGAGGGCATACACCGGGGAGCTGTTTTTT.

The V gene is TRBV14, the J gene TRBJ2-3; no firm D call. This CDR3 is 15 amino acids long. V lost 4 bases and J lost 0, with 11 bases in between. Germline V gene data show CDR1 as SGHDN and CDR2 as FVKESK. CDR3 DNA: TGTGCCAGCAGCCCCCGTCCTTCTAGCACAGATACGCAGTATTTT. Translating it yields CASSPRPSSTDTQYF.

The J gene is TRBJ1-4, the V gene TRBV15; tentative D call: TRBD1 (6 bases). The germline CDR1 and CDR2 sequences are LNHNV and YYDKDF (reference sequence). Trimming took off 4 bases at V and 3 bases at J, with 12 bases between the two ends. This CDR3 is 15 amino acids long. The CDR3 spells CATSTAGTSNEKLFF. Here the CDR3 DNA reads TGTGCCACCAGCACAGCCGGGACATCTAATGAAAAACTGTTTTTT.

This clone has more than one count but fewer than ten. The rearrangement uses TRBV5-1 and TRBJ1-6; D call uncertain. Germline CDR1 and CDR2: SGHRS and YFSETQ. V gave up 2 bases and J gave up 4 bases, with 10 bases separating them. This CDR3 region has 15 residues. The DNA for the CDR3 is TGCGCCAGCAGCTTATCGGGATCTTATAATTCACCCCTCCACTTT. This encodes CASSLSGSYNSPLHF.

This chain joins TRBV12-3 or TRBV12-4 and TRBJ2-5; D not resolved. V lost 3 bases and J 7 bases, leaving 9 bases between the germline ends. This CDR3 spans 12 amino acids. CDR3 nucleotide sequence: TGTGCCAGCAGTTTTTCTTTCGTGACCCAGTACTTC. Its protein product is CASSFSFVTQYF.

The chain employs TRBV7-3 and TRBJ2-3; D is perhaps TRBD2 (5 bases). V dropped 5 bases and J dropped 0 bases, with 6 bases sitting between them. The V gene's germline CDR1 is SGHTA and CDR2 FQGTGA. The CDR3 is 13 amino acids. The CDR3 nucleotides are TGTGCCAGCAGCGACTACAGCACAGATACGCAGTATTTT. Protein: CASSDYSTDTQYF. The full variable domain, rest sourced from reference TRBV7-3 and TRBJ2-3, is GAGVSQTPSNKVTEKGKYVELRCDPISGHTALYWYRQSLGQGPEFLIYFQGTGAADDSGLPNDRFFAVRPEGSVSTLKIQRTERGDSAVYLCASSDYSTDTQYFGPGTRLTVL.

The gene calls are TRBV7-3 and TRBJ2-1; TRBD2 matches at 15 bases. This CDR3 has 16 residues. Germline V lookup: CDR1 SGHTA, CDR2 FQGTGA. V shed 4 bases and J 9 bases; nucleotides not matched to a gene: 7. CDR3 DNA: TGTGCCAGCAGCTGGGGGACTAGCGGGAGGAGGGGTGAGCAGTTCTTC. Protein product: CASSWGTSGRRGEQFF.

The chain uses TRBV7-9 and TRBJ1-1, with 7 positions matching TRBD1. This CDR3 region has 13 residues. CDR1 and CDR2 (germline): SEHNR, FQNEAQ (reference sequence). V was clipped by 6 bases and J by 1 base; unmatched bases: 2. The CDR3 DNA reads TGTGCCAGCAGAAGACAGGGGAACACTGAAGCTTTCTTT. Amino acid sequence: CASRRQGNTEAFF.

V and J are TRBV7-9 and TRBJ2-1; 9 nucleotides align to TRBD2. The V and J ends lost 7 bases and 3 bases, in that order; junction bases with no gene match: 4. The V gene's germline CDR1 is SEHNR and CDR2 FQNEAQ (reference sequence). CDR3 length: 14 amino acids. CDR3 sequence: CASTTSGLYNEQFF. Written as DNA, the CDR3 is TGTGCCAGCACGACTAGCGGCCTCTACAATGAGCAGTTCTTC.

A single count supports this clone. The rearrangement links TRBV6-5 to TRBJ2-5, with 9 bases aligning to TRBD1. Germline V lookup: CDR1 MNHEY, CDR2 SVGAGI. J gave up 5 bases and V 4 bases, and 8 bases lay outside the gene matches. There are 15 residues in the CDR3. The CDR3 DNA reads TGTGCCAGCAGTTTTGGACAGGGGATGGTGGAGACCCAGTACTTC. Translated: CASSFGQGMVETQYF.

This chain connects TRBV10-2 to TRBJ2-1; 9 bases agree with TRBD2. Trimming removed 5 bases from V and 8 bases from J; junction bases left unmatched: 7. The CDR3 runs 14 residues. CDR1 and CDR2 from the germline V gene are WSHSY and SAAADI. CDR3 loop: CASSRGLASDEQFF. The CDR3 coding sequence is TGCGCCAGCAGTAGGGGACTAGCATCGGATGAGCAGTTCTTC.

The rearrangement links TRBV29-1 to TRBJ2-7; perhaps TRBD1 as D (6 bases). This CDR3 region has 14 residues. Germline CDR1 and CDR2: SQVTM and ANQGSEA. V lost 6 bases and J lost 3, with 18 bases in between. CDR3: CSVDTGTSNYEQYF. The CDR3 nucleotides read TGCAGCGTAGATACCGGGACAAGCAACTACGAGCAGTACTTC.

The V gene is TRBV30, the J gene TRBJ1-2; D may be TRBD1 (5 bases). The germline V and J ends were trimmed by 5 bases and 4 bases, with 17 bases remaining between them. CDR3 length: 14 residues. CDR1 is GTSNPN, CDR2 SVGIG, per germline (reference sequence). The chain's CDR3 is CAWFARATPYGYTF. As DNA, the CDR3 is TGTGCCTGGTTCGCCAGGGCAACTCCCTATGGCTACACCTTC.

The CDR3 coding sequence is TGTGCCAGCAGTTGGGACCGGGGACTAGTATCGGATACGCAGTATTTT. This sequence encodes CASSWDRGLVSDTQYF. The rearrangement links TRBV6-5 to TRBJ2-3, with 8 bases that match TRBD2. CDR1 and CDR2 (germline): MNHEY, SVGAGI. This CDR3 region has 16 residues. V was pared by 4 bases and J by 6 bases, with 12 bases of the junction left unmatched.

This clone was observed a single time. The chain links TRBV30 to TRBJ1-1; D may be TRBD1 (6 bases). Germline V gene lookup returns CDR1 GTSNPN and CDR2 SVGIG (reference sequence). The V end was cut by 0 bases, the J end by 10 bases, with 15 bases between. The CDR3 is 13 residues long. The DNA of the CDR3 is TGTGCCTGGAGTGTACTAGCGGGGGCCGGAGCTTTCTTT. Translating it yields CAWSVLAGAGAFF.

The chain combines TRBV11-2 with TRBJ2-7; TRBD2 is a possible D gene (6 bases). Trimming pared 5 bases from V and 5 bases from J, leaving 13 bases between. Per the germline V gene, CDR1 is SGHAT and CDR2 is FQNNGV. The CDR3 length is 13 residues. For the CDR3, the DNA is TGTGCCAGCAGCAAGGGACTGCGTCACGAGCAGTACTTC. This sequence encodes CASSKGLRHEQYF. The full variable domain, in which reference TRBV11-2 and TRBJ2-7 provide the parts outside the CDR3, is EAGVAQSPRYKIIEKRQSVAFWCNPISGHATLYWYQQILGQGPKLLIQFQNNGVVDDSQLPKDRFSAERLKGVDSTLKIQPAKLEDSAVYLCASSKGLRHEQYFGPGTRLTVT.

This chain connects TRBV5-4 to TRBJ2-7; 11 bases are shared with TRBD2. This CDR3 has 15 residues. The germline gives CDR1 SGHNT, CDR2 YYREEE (reference sequence). Trimming removed 4 bases from V and 5 bases from J; junction bases left unmatched: 8. The CDR3 DNA reads TGTGCCAGCAGCCTTAGCGGGAGGGCCGGAAACGAGCAGTACTTC. Translation: CASSLSGRAGNEQYF.

The rearrangement joins TRBV6-5 to TRBJ1-2; 9 bases map to TRBD1. This CDR3 has 16 amino acids. Germline-derived CDR1 and CDR2 are MNHEY and SVGAGI. V lost 2 bases and J lost 2; bases outside the gene matches: 6. In nucleotides, the CDR3 is TGTGCCAGCAGTTACGAAAGGACAGGGGCGAACTATGGCTACACCTTC. Translated, it gives CASSYERTGANYGYTF.

This clone was counted only a few times. J is TRBJ2-5 and V is TRBV19; 9 bases map to TRBD2. With 10 bases clipped from V and 4 bases from J, the junction kept 7 bases outside the gene matches. The CDR3 extends over 13 amino acids. Germline V CDR1 and CDR2: LNHDA, SQIVND (reference sequence). CDR3: CATRRGGGETQYF. As DNA, the CDR3 is TGTGCCACCCGGCGCGGGGGGGGAGAGACCCAGTACTTC.

The chain uses TRBV4-1 and TRBJ2-1; tentatively, D is TRBD1 (5 bases). The CDR3 runs 13 residues. Germline loops: CDR1 MGHRA, CDR2 YSYEKL. Trimming took 5 bases from V and 8 from J, leaving 13 bases between them. In DNA form, the CDR3 reads TGCGCCAGCAGCAGGCAGGGAAGGGATGAGCAGTTCTTC. Its protein product is CASSRQGRDEQFF.

This chain joins TRBV3-1 (or the pseudogene TRBV3-2) and TRBJ2-3; 7 positions agree with TRBD1. Germline V lookup: CDR1 LGHDT, CDR2 YNNKEL (reference sequence). After removal of 4 bases from V and 3 bases from J, the junction contained 4 bases not matched to a gene. The CDR3 is 14 amino acids. The CDR3 DNA follows: TGTGCCAGCAGCCGATCGACAGGGACAGATACGCAGTATTTT. Translated, it gives CASSRSTGTDTQYF.

This rearrangement joins TRBV11-2 to TRBJ2-2, with D possibly being TRBD1 (7 bases). The CDR3 totals 17 residues. Germline V CDR1 and CDR2: SGHAT, FQNNGV. Trimming took 2 bases from V and 0 from J, leaving 13 bases between them. The CDR3 loop is CASSLPAGTANTGELFF. The CDR3 DNA is TGTGCCAGCAGCTTACCCGCGGGGACAGCGAACACCGGGGAGCTGTTTTTT. The full variable domain, in which reference TRBV11-2 and TRBJ2-2 provide the parts outside the CDR3, is EAGVAQSPRYKIIEKRQSVAFWCNPISGHATLYWYQQILGQGPKLLIQFQNNGVVDDSQLPKDRFSAERLKGVDSTLKIQPAKLEDSAVYLCASSLPAGTANTGELFFGEGSRLTVL.

The chain has TRBV5-1 and TRBJ1-2, with D perhaps TRBD1 (5 bases). Trimming stripped 1 base from V and 0 bases from J, with 10 bases between. The CDR3 is 15 residues long. The germline CDR1 and CDR2 sequences are SGHRS and YFSETQ. The CDR3 sequence: CASSLRQSPNYGYTF. In DNA, the CDR3 is TGCGCCAGCAGCTTGCGACAGAGCCCTAACTATGGCTACACCTTC. Based on the CDR3 plus reference TRBV5-1 and TRBJ1-2, the full variable domain is KAGVTQTPRYLIKTRGQQVTLSCSPISGHRSVSWYQQTPGQGLQFLFEYFSETQRNKGNFPGRFSGRQFSNSRSEMNVSTLELGDSALYLCASSLRQSPNYGYTFGSGTRLTVV.

This rearrangement joins TRBV4-3 to TRBJ2-1; D perhaps matches TRBD2 (5 bases). Per germline, CDR1 LGHNA and CDR2 YSLEER. This CDR3 contains 15 residues. Trimming removed 0 bases from V and 5 bases from J, with 11 bases in between. CDR3 nucleotides: TGCGCCAGCAGCCAAGAAAAGCGGAAGAACAATGAGCAGTTCTTC. Translating it yields CASSQEKRKNNEQFF.

This clone was picked up many times. The chain uses TRBV2 and TRBJ1-4; 7 nucleotides align to TRBD1. With V trimmed by 8 bases and J by 8 bases, 8 bases remained unmatched. CDR1 and CDR2 (germline): SNHLY, FYNNEI. This CDR3 comprises 13 residues. DNA of the CDR3: TGTGCCAGCGCAGAGGTGACAGGGGAAAAACTGTTTTTT. Translating gives CASAEVTGEKLFF.